A single sample is the source of the 29 T cell receptor beta chains below, sequenced in a study of early stage breast cancer tumors. Profiled with immunoSEQ multiplex PCR; TCRdb holds only in-frame clones, not every one. The sample contains some 47,000 clones, roughly 80% of which appear only once. Sequencing was carried out using blood. The receptors derive from a person between 45 and 65 years old with breast cancer.

The chain has TRBV7-8 and TRBJ1-3, with a tentative D call TRBD1 (6 bases). Germline V gene sequence: CDR1 SGHVS, CDR2 FQNEAQ. This CDR3 spans 14 amino acids. Deletions cut 5 bases from V and 5 bases from J, with 13 bases between. The CDR3 bases are TGTGCCAGCAGCACCCGACAGGAACGAAACACCATATATTTT. Translating it yields CASSTRQERNTIYF.

The chain carries TRBV5-1 and TRBJ2-2; 13 positions agree with TRBD2. V dropped 4 bases and J dropped 5; count of bases not matched to a gene: 5. Germline loops: CDR1 SGHRS, CDR2 YFSETQ. CDR3 length: 16 amino acids. The chain's CDR3 is CASSPQGLAGTGELFF. DNA for the CDR3: TGCGCCAGCAGCCCCCAGGGACTAGCGGGGACCGGGGAGCTGTTTTTT.

This chain connects TRBV5-1 to TRBJ1-1, with D possibly TRBD1 on 5 matching bases. Per the germline V gene, CDR1 is SGHRS and CDR2 is YFSETQ. The CDR3 is made up of 15 amino acids. The germline V and J ends were trimmed by 0 bases and 8 bases, with 17 bases remaining between them. The DNA for the CDR3 is TGCGCCAGCAGCTTGGGGGGGACGGGGTGGGCAGAAGCTTTCTTT. This codes for CASSLGGTGWAEAFF. The whole variable domain, filled in from reference TRBV5-1 and TRBJ1-1, reads KAGVTQTPRYLIKTRGQQVTLSCSPISGHRSVSWYQQTPGQGLQFLFEYFSETQRNKGNFPGRFSGRQFSNSRSEMNVSTLELGDSALYLCASSLGGTGWAEAFFGQGTRLTVV.

J is TRBJ1-5 and V is TRBV19; TRBD1 matches 11 bases. The germline gives CDR1 LNHDA, CDR2 SQIVND (reference sequence). V lost 9 bases and J lost 6; bases outside the gene matches: 10. CDR3 length equals 15 residues. CDR3 bases: TGTGCCAGCAAGTATACGGGACAGGGGGTTCAGCCCCAGCATTTT. Protein sequence: CASKYTGQGVQPQHF.

This chain joins TRBV7-2 and TRBJ2-7; a weak D match, TRBD1 (6 bases). CDR1 and CDR2 (germline): SGHTA, FQGNSA. Trimming pared 4 bases from V and 0 bases from J, leaving 19 bases between. The CDR3 totals 17 residues. This CDR3 is CASSSRQGGPSSYEQYF. The DNA for the CDR3 is TGTGCCAGCAGCTCCAGGCAAGGGGGACCAAGCTCCTACGAGCAGTACTTC.

This clone has just one count. The junction departs from germline at one end; a sequencing error may be responsible. The chain carries TRBV7-7 and TRBJ2-5; 10 bases are shared with TRBD2. This CDR3 spans 17 amino acids. Germline assignment: CDR1 SSHAT and CDR2 FNYEAQ (reference sequence). Here the CDR3 DNA reads TGTGCTAGCAGCTTAGGCAGTACAGCGGGGGGGCCCGAGACCCAGTACTTC. Amino acids: CASSLGSTAGGPETQYF. Filled out from reference TRBV7-7 and TRBJ2-5, the complete variable domain reads GAGVSQSPRYKVTKRGQDVTLRCDPISSHATLYWYQQALGQGPEFLTYFNYEAQPDKSGLPSDRFSAERPEGSISTLTIQRTEQRDSAMYRCASSLGSTAGGPETQYFGPGTRLLVL.

The chain couples TRBV28 to TRBJ1-1; D gene unclear. The V and J ends lost 6 bases and 7 bases respectively, with 6 bases between them. The CDR3 is 10 amino acids. The germline gives CDR1 MDHEN, CDR2 SYDVKM. The CDR3 coding sequence is TGTGCCAGCAGGCGATTTGAAGCTTTCTTT. Translated: CASRRFEAFF.

Written as DNA, the CDR3 is TGCGCCAGCAGTGACGGCTCTGGGGCCAACGTCCTGACTTTC. It encodes CASSDGSGANVLTF. V gene TRBV10-1 combines with J gene TRBJ2-6; unclear D gene. Trimming took off 3 bases at V and 0 bases at J, with 3 bases between the two ends. The germline gives CDR1 WNHNN, CDR2 SYGVQD (reference sequence). This CDR3 comprises 14 residues.

J is TRBJ2-7 and V is TRBV28; D call uncertain. Germline V gene data show CDR1 as MDHEN and CDR2 as SYDVKM. The CDR3 runs 12 residues. Trimming left V 4 bases short and J 0 bases short, with 4 bases between. This chain's CDR3 is CASSSSSYEQYF. DNA of the CDR3: TGTGCCAGCAGTTCCAGCTCCTACGAGCAGTACTTC.

V usage is TRBV6-5 and J usage is TRBJ1-4, with D uncertain. Looked up from germline, CDR1 is MNHEY and CDR2 is SVGAGI. The CDR3 is 15 residues long. Trimming left V 0 bases short and J 8 bases short, with 13 bases between. CDR3: CASSYSAGWREKLFF. The CDR3 coding sequence is TGTGCCAGCAGTTACTCGGCTGGCTGGAGGGAAAAACTGTTTTTT.

CDR3 region: CASSYSKTGLEQYF. Here the CDR3 DNA reads TGTGCCAGCAGTTACTCAAAAACAGGGCTTGAGCAGTACTTC. The chain recombines TRBV6-6 with TRBJ2-7, with a possible D match to TRBD1 (6 bases). Germline V lookup: CDR1 MNHNY, CDR2 SVGAGI (reference sequence). The V gene lost 0 bases and the J gene lost 7 bases, with 13 bases spanning the gap. The CDR3 sequence is 14 residues long.

The chain joins TRBV4-3 to TRBJ2-5; D is undetermined. Per the germline V gene, CDR1 is LGHNA and CDR2 is YSLEER. This CDR3 has 15 amino acids. V was pared by 0 bases and J by 5 bases, with 13 bases between. The CDR3 reads CASSQDFGSWETQYF. CDR3 coding DNA: TGCGCCAGCAGCCAAGATTTTGGCTCATGGGAGACCCAGTACTTC.

The chain couples TRBV6-4 to TRBJ2-2; TRBD2 aligns across 12 bases. This CDR3 is built from 14 residues. The ends lost 4 bases at V and 6 bases at J; junction bases unmatched: 0. Germline V lookup: CDR1 MRHNA, CDR2 SNTAGT. CDR3 in DNA: TGTGCCAGCAGTGGGACTAGCGGGGCCGGGGAGCTGTTTTTT. This gives the protein CASSGTSGAGELFF.

This rearrangement joins TRBV4-3 to TRBJ2-3; 10 bases fit TRBD2. The CDR3 contains 16 residues. Germline-derived CDR1 and CDR2 are LGHNA and YSLEER. After removal of 1 base from V and 4 bases from J, the junction contained 5 bases not matched to a gene. The CDR3 coding sequence is TGCGCCAGCAGCCAAGGAAGCGGGAGGGCCTCAGATACGCAGTATTTT. It yields the protein CASSQGSGRASDTQYF.

The chain carries TRBV28 and TRBJ2-1; 8 bases map to TRBD2. V was pared by 6 bases and J by 4 bases, with 8 bases of the junction left unmatched. Germline CDR1 is MDHEN and CDR2 is SYDVKM. This CDR3 has 15 residues. DNA for the CDR3: TGTGCCAGCAGACCACCGGGACTAGAGTACAATGAGCAGTTCTTC. Its protein is CASRPPGLEYNEQFF. Complete variable domain (other parts from reference TRBV28 and TRBJ2-1): DVKVTQSSRYLVKRTGEKVFLECVQDMDHENMFWYRQDPGLGLRLIYFSYDVKMKEKGDIPEGYSVSREKKERFSLILESASTNQTSMYLCASRPPGLEYNEQFFGPGTRLTVL.

The rearrangement joins TRBV9 to TRBJ2-5; D is possibly TRBD2 (5 bases). V was shortened by 8 bases and J by 4 bases, with 12 bases between the two germline ends. CDR3 length equals 12 residues. Germline V lookup: CDR1 SGDLS, CDR2 YYNGEE. In DNA form, the CDR3 reads TGTGCCAGGCCGGGAACGAGAGAGACCCAGTACTTC. It codes for CARPGTRETQYF.

The genes are TRBV15 and TRBJ1-2, with TRBD1 identical over 9 bases. Germline V gives CDR1 LNHNV, CDR2 YYDKDF (reference sequence). There are 16 residues in the CDR3. V dropped 3 bases and J dropped 8; count of bases not matched to a gene: 13. The CDR3 DNA sequence: TGTGCCACCAGCAGGTCCGAACAGGGGGCATTTAAGGGCTACACCTTC. Protein product: CATSRSEQGAFKGYTF.

The gene calls are TRBV30 and TRBJ2-7, with a possible D match to TRBD2 (6 bases). The CDR3 runs 17 residues. Germline CDR1 is GTSNPN and CDR2 is SVGIG (reference sequence). V lost 2 bases to trimming and J lost 1 base, with 21 bases between them. CDR3 sequence reads: CAWSHRTGTAYSYEQYF. The CDR3, as DNA: TGTGCCTGGAGTCACAGAACCGGGACTGCCTATTCCTACGAGCAGTACTTC.

The chain is built from TRBV5-6 and TRBJ2-7, with D possibly being TRBD1 or TRBD2 (7 bases each). V was trimmed by 4 bases and J by 2 bases, leaving 16 bases between them. The CDR3 covers 15 residues. Germline V gene lookup returns CDR1 SGHDT and CDR2 YYEEEE. CDR3 sequence: CASSPGAGGAYEQYF. The CDR3 DNA is TGTGCCAGCAGCCCGGGGGCAGGGGGGGCCTACGAGCAGTACTTC.

This clone was recorded only once. The chain carries TRBV19 and TRBJ1-1; D is perhaps TRBD1 (5 bases). V gave up 9 bases and J gave up 7 bases, with 21 bases separating them. CDR3 length: 14 residues. In germline, CDR1 is LNHDA, CDR2 SQIVND (reference sequence). For the CDR3, the DNA is TGTGCCAGCAGCTGGGGGACGTCCAAGAGTGAAGCTTTCTTT. This encodes CASSWGTSKSEAFF.

The chain couples TRBV19 to TRBJ2-1, with TRBD2 matching 8 bases. V lost 6 bases, J lost 2 bases, and 3 bases stayed unmatched. This CDR3 is 14 amino acids long. Germline lookup yields CDR1 LNHDA and CDR2 SQIVND (reference sequence). In DNA, the CDR3 is TGTGCCAGTAGCATGCGGGAGGCCTACAATGAGCAGTTCTTC. It is translated as CASSMREAYNEQFF.

The rearrangement joins TRBV29-1 to TRBJ2-7, with D perhaps given as TRBD1 or TRBD2 (5 bases each). V was trimmed by 5 bases and J by 5 bases, leaving 19 bases between them. CDR3 length equals 14 residues. Per the germline V gene, CDR1 is SQVTM and CDR2 is ANQGSEA. The CDR3, as DNA: TGCAGCGTTAAACGCCTAGCAAGAGGGGACGAGCAGTACTTC. It yields the protein CSVKRLARGDEQYF.

The gene calls are TRBV6-6 and TRBJ2-7, with D possibly TRBD2 on 7 matching bases. V lost 0 bases, J lost 0 bases, and 9 bases lay in between. The CDR3 extends over 15 amino acids. The germline V gene has CDR1 MNHNY and CDR2 SVGAGI (reference sequence). CDR3 loop: CASSYSGGGSYEQYF. The CDR3 coding sequence is TGTGCCAGCAGTTACTCGGGAGGGGGCTCCTACGAGCAGTACTTC.

In this sample, this clone turned up a few times. The V and J genes are TRBV5-4 and TRBJ2-1; 8 bases match TRBD2. The V and J ends lost 5 bases and 5 bases, in that order; junction bases with no gene match: 9. The CDR3 runs to 15 residues. The germline V gene encodes CDR1 SGHNT and CDR2 YYREEE (reference sequence). CDR3 nucleotides: TGTGCCAGCAGTCGGACGGGGGGGCGGAACAATGAGCAGTTCTTC. Its protein product is CASSRTGGRNNEQFF.

J is TRBJ2-7 and V is TRBV6-5; perhaps TRBD1 as D (5 bases). Germline V gene data show CDR1 as MNHEY and CDR2 as SVGAGI. V lost 5 bases and J lost 1, with 12 bases in between. The CDR3 spans 14 residues. The CDR3 DNA sequence: TGTGCCAGCAGTACTTATAGGGGTTCCTACGAGCAGTACTTC. Its protein product is CASSTYRGSYEQYF.

This chain connects TRBV30 to TRBJ2-3; 8 bases match TRBD2. This CDR3 has 15 residues. Germline CDR1 is GTSNPN and CDR2 is SVGIG (reference sequence). V trimming: 3 bases; J trimming: 6 bases; junction bases outside the gene matches: 11. The CDR3 DNA follows: TGTGCCTGGAGCGCCCTGGGCGGGGGGCGTGATACGCAGTATTTT. Encoded protein: CAWSALGGGRDTQYF. Full variable domain (outside the CDR3, taken from reference TRBV30 and TRBJ2-3): SQTIHQWPATLVQPVGSPLSLECTVEGTSNPNLYWYRQAAGRGLQLLFYSVGIGQISSEVPQNLSASRPQDRQFILSSKKLLLSDSGFYLCAWSALGGGRDTQYFGPGTRLTVL.

The rearrangement uses TRBV25-1 and TRBJ2-1; 8 bases agree with TRBD2. This CDR3 region has 15 residues. Trimming cost V 2 bases and J 2 bases; bases outside gene matches: 2. Looked up from germline, CDR1 is MGHDK and CDR2 is SYGVNS. The CDR3 protein is CASSERGGPYNEQFF. The CDR3 DNA sequence: TGTGCCAGCAGTGAACGGGGGGGGCCCTACAATGAGCAGTTCTTC.

This chain uses TRBV23-1 with TRBJ1-1; TRBD1 matches 9 bases. TRBV23-1 is identified as an open reading frame with a role that is uncertain. The CDR3 is made up of 14 amino acids. Trimming removed 3 bases from V and 7 bases from J; junction bases left unmatched: 6. CDR3 in amino acids: CASSQFVDRGEAFF. The CDR3 DNA reads as TGCGCCAGCAGTCAGTTCGTGGACAGGGGTGAAGCTTTCTTT.

In its sample, this clone was seen once. This chain links TRBV5-5 with TRBJ1-5; 7 bases agree with TRBD1. Trimming cost V 4 bases and J 6 bases; bases outside gene matches: 10. Germline lookup yields CDR1 SGHKS and CDR2 YYEKEE (reference sequence). The CDR3 is 15 residues long. The DNA of the CDR3 is TGTGCCAGCAGCCTCGCGGACAGGTTCGGTCAGCCCCAGCATTTT. It is translated as CASSLADRFGQPQHF.